This T cell receptor beta chain was sequenced for a study of CD8 T cells in Susac syndrome. There are 12 residues in the CDR3. Germline-derived CDR1 and CDR2 are MDHEN and SYDVKM. With 8 bases removed from V and 2 bases from J, the gap between germline ends came to 8 bases. The RNA input was about 0.45 to 1 ug, and it was reverse transcribed with random hexamers. Amplification of the TCR beta CDR3 was carried out by immunoSEQ multiplex PCR, which spanned a total of 54 Vbeta and 13 Jbeta segments. TCRdb re-analysed the immunoSEQ multiplex PCR reads in MiXCR, keeping a single row per CDR3 protein. In the table there are about 110,000 distinct CDR3 sequences, 90% to 98% of which are singletons. TCR beta was sequenced from blood CD8+ and CD4+ T cells.

The sequenced material came from CD4+ T cells from PBMCs. The TCR originated in a human donor in good health. The chain has TRBV28 and TRBJ2-3; no clear D. In DNA, the CDR3 is TGTGCCAGCGTTTCGTACACAGATACGCAGTATTTT. This codes for CASVSYTDTQYF.